This T cell receptor (beta chain) was retrieved from a study of cytomegalovirus exposure and HLA in healthy donors. PCR amplification relied on 60 Vbeta primers (plus 13 Jbeta primers). Generated by immunoSEQ multiplex PCR, the TCRdb table keeps only in-frame clones and is missing some. The repertoire holds roughly 200,000 clones, with approximately 82% as singletons. The sequence was collected from a man aged 18 to 29 in good health and CMV-seronegative. Sequencing was done on a sample of PBMCs.

For the CDR3, the DNA is TGTGCCAGCAGTGACAGGGCTAACTATGGCTACACCTTC. Amino acid sequence: CASSDRANYGYTF. The rearrangement links TRBV28 to TRBJ1-2, with 7 bases aligning to TRBD1. After removal of 5 bases from V and 0 bases from J, the junction contained 0 bases not matched to a gene. The CDR3 loop spans 13 amino acids. Germline CDR1 MDHEN, CDR2 SYDVKM.